This TCR beta chain was identified in a study of metastatic and nonmetastatic thyroid tumors. Study details: Repertoire comparisons spanned blood and tumor or nodule tissue from malignant and benign thyroid patients.

Thyroid surgery was performed in patients who had received no treatment beforehand. How the authors handled the data: The distant-metastasis classifier for papillary thyroid cancer was built from CDR3 differences across clinicopathological groups. TCRdb recomputed clones from the PCR reads via MiXCR. What appears here as the V and J calls and clone size reflects TCRdb's work, not the paper's. The sample lists 20,000 or so clones, approximately 26% occurring once. V dropped 7 bases and J dropped 7 bases, with 26 bases sitting between them. There are 16 residues in the CDR3. Germline CDR1 MNHNS, CDR2 SASEGT. This clone was seen only a few times. What it binds is unknown. Overall study results and limits: Malignant thyroid tumors reportedly exceeded benign nodules significantly in TCR beta diversity, with the difference appearing in blood and tumor.

The gene calls are TRBV6-1 and TRBJ2-7; D could derive from TRBD1 or TRBD2 (5 bases each). The sequencing sample was made of blood. The TCR sequence derives from a female donor with papillary thyroid cancer or a benign thyroid nodule (not recorded which). Some clones in this sample may be carry-over from other donors' samples. CDR3 loop: CASTSMRGTCEGEQYF. In DNA, the CDR3 is TGTGCCAGCACCAGCATGCGTGGGACGTGCGAGGGGGAGCAGTACTTC.